This passage covers 27 T cell receptor beta chains from one sample sequenced in a study of T cell repertoires in cytomegalovirus infection. TCRdb passed the reads through MiXCR, listing each CDR3 protein once. In the table there are more than 400,000 distinct CDR3 sequences, approximately 25% of which are singletons. Sequences were obtained from PBMCs. Receptors originate from a human donor in good health (CMV status not recorded). Some clones in this sample may be carry-over from other donors' samples.

This clonotype showed up just a few times. The chain uses TRBV6-6 and TRBJ2-6, with D possibly called TRBD1 or TRBD2 (5 bases each). With 11 bases removed from V and 1 base from J, the gap between germline ends came to 18 bases. The germline V gene has CDR1 MNHNY and CDR2 SVGAGI (reference sequence). This CDR3 is built from 16 residues. The CDR3 spells CAGQADAPSGANVLTF. Written as DNA, the CDR3 is TGTGCCGGACAAGCGGACGCCCCTTCTGGGGCCAACGTCCTGACTTTC.

With respect to this clonotype: Because the CDR3 is missing its conserved closing phenylalanine or tryptophan, this is likely a read error. Because the CDR3's place on the DNA is in doubt, the DNA is left out and the CDR3 is given as listed by TCRdb. The chain links TRBV7-8 to TRBJ2-1. Termini included, the CDR3 measures 15 amino acids. In germline, CDR1 is SGHVS, CDR2 FQNEAQ. CDR3: CVSSLGTSLQNEPFL.

The chain recombines TRBV28 with TRBJ2-7; D is uncertain. V was cut by 4 bases and J by 7 bases, with 20 bases left in between. The CDR3 is 15 amino acids. Germline CDR1 is MDHEN and CDR2 is SYDVKM. CDR3 region: CASSSPGRLSSEQYF. The CDR3 bases are TGTGCCAGCAGTTCCCCCGGACGCCTTTCGAGTGAGCAGTACTTC.

V gene TRBV7-2 combines with J gene TRBJ2-5, with TRBD2 matching over 7 bases. In germline, CDR1 is SGHTA, CDR2 FQGNSA. The junction had 4 bases not matched to a gene; V was cut back by 1 base and J by 2 bases. CDR3 length: 15 residues. The CDR3: CASSLDIGGQETQYF. The CDR3, as DNA: TGTGCCAGCAGCTTAGACATCGGGGGGCAAGAGACCCAGTACTTC.

The rearrangement joins TRBV28 to TRBJ2-7, with a possible D match to TRBD1 (5 bases). The CDR3 has 13 residues. CDR1 is MDHEN, CDR2 SYDVKM, per germline. Trimming cost V 3 bases and J 5 bases, with 11 bases left between them. CDR3 in DNA: TGTGCCAGCAGTTTGTACAGGTTCCACGAGCAGTACTTC. This sequence encodes CASSLYRFHEQYF.

This clonotype was counted ten times or more. The rearrangement joins TRBV7-2 to TRBJ2-1; D is possibly TRBD1 (6 bases). Germline V CDR1 and CDR2: SGHTA, FQGNSA. Between the trimmed V and J ends, which lost 8 bases and 1 base, there was a span of 15 bases. The CDR3 is made up of 15 amino acids. CDR3 sequence: CASCLLGQSYNEQFF. The DNA for the CDR3 is TGTGCCAGCTGTCTCCTTGGACAGTCCTACAATGAGCAGTTCTTC. The whole variable domain, remainder taken from reference TRBV7-2 and TRBJ2-1, is GAGVSQSPSNKVTEKGKDVELRCDPISGHTALYWYRQSLGQGLEFLIYFQGNSAPDKSGLPSDRFSAERTGGSVSTLTIQRTQQEDSAVYLCASCLLGQSYNEQFFGPGTRLTVL.

This clonotype was detected a few times. The V call is TRBV20-1, the J call TRBJ2-1; 7 positions agree with TRBD1. CDR3 length: 13 amino acids. J was trimmed by 4 bases and V by 3 bases; bases with no gene match: 3. Looked up from germline, CDR1 is DFQATT and CDR2 is SNEGSKA (reference sequence). The CDR3 DNA sequence: TGCAGTGCTAGGGGGACAGCATACAATGAGCAGTTCTTC. Residues: CSARGTAYNEQFF.

This clonotype came up many times. In DNA form, the CDR3 reads TGTGCCAGCAGCTACCGCCGGGAGGGCCCCTTACATGAGCAGTTCTTC. Protein sequence: CASSYRREGPLHEQFF. The chain couples TRBV11-3 to TRBJ2-1, with 8 bases matching TRBD2. This CDR3 comprises 16 residues. Germline V gene data show CDR1 as SGHNT and CDR2 as YENEEA. The J segment lost 8 bases and the V segment lost 4 bases, leaving 13 bases of the junction unmatched.

This clonotype showed up just a few times. V gene TRBV12-3 or TRBV12-4 combines with J gene TRBJ2-3; unclear D gene. This CDR3 spans 11 amino acids. The germline V and J ends were trimmed by 8 bases and 3 bases, with 6 bases remaining between them. The CDR3 is CASALTDTQYF. The CDR3 DNA is TGTGCCAGCGCCCTAACAGATACGCAGTATTTT.

This clonotype was seen a handful of times. The rearrangement uses TRBV4-3 and TRBJ1-2; TRBD1 might be the D (5 bases). Deletions cut 3 bases from V and 0 bases from J, with 14 bases between. Germline lookup yields CDR1 LGHNA and CDR2 YSLEER. The CDR3 covers 16 residues. The CDR3 region is CASSQGRGRANYGYTF. For the CDR3, the DNA is TGCGCCAGCAGCCAGGGACGCGGCAGGGCTAACTATGGCTACACCTTC.

The gene calls are TRBV7-2 and TRBJ1-5; tentatively, D is TRBD1 (5 bases). The V gene's germline CDR1 is SGHTA and CDR2 FQGNSA. V was shortened by 5 bases and J by 2 bases, with 16 bases between the two germline ends. This CDR3 has 16 residues. CDR3 sequence: CASSLSSGAGNQPQHF. CDR3 nucleotide sequence: TGTGCCAGCAGCCTCTCCTCCGGGGCTGGCAATCAGCCCCAGCATTTT.

The chain is built from TRBV7-3 and TRBJ2-1; no firm D call. CDR1 and CDR2 from the germline V gene are SGHTA and FQGTGA. V lost 2 bases to trimming and J lost 0 bases, with 11 bases between them. This CDR3 comprises 16 residues. DNA of the CDR3: TGTGCCAGCAGCTTACTTCCAGACCCCTCCTACAATGAGCAGTTCTTC. This gives the protein CASSLLPDPSYNEQFF.

This clonotype was seen a handful of times. The chain carries TRBV6-1 and TRBJ2-1; possible D gene TRBD1, 6 bases. Trimming removed 3 bases at V and 5 bases at J, with 14 bases between. The CDR3 is 15 amino acids. CDR1 MNHNS and CDR2 SASEGT come from the germline V gene. DNA for the CDR3: TGTGCCAGCAGTGACGAAGGGGGTCATCACAATGAGCAGTTCTTC. Its protein product is CASSDEGGHHNEQFF.

The CDR3 DNA reads as TGTGCCAGCAGTTCAGAGTTGAGCACAGATACGCAGTATTTT. This sequence encodes CASSSELSTDTQYF. This chain joins TRBV12-3 or TRBV12-4 and TRBJ2-3; D is undetermined. V was cut by 4 bases and J by 0 bases, with 8 bases left in between. CDR3 length equals 14 residues.

The rearrangement links TRBV9 to TRBJ1-2; 10 nucleotides match TRBD1. Germline CDR1 is SGDLS and CDR2 is YYNGEE. J was trimmed by 1 base and V by 3 bases; bases with no gene match: 6. This CDR3 spans 16 amino acids. CDR3 sequence (DNA): TGTGCCAGCAGCGCGGGACAGGGGACAATTAACTATGGCTACACCTTC. Translation: CASSAGQGTINYGYTF.

In its sample, this clonotype was seen a few times. This chain connects TRBV7-4 to TRBJ1-6; D not certain. The CDR3 extends over 12 amino acids. Germline CDR1 is SGHVT and CDR2 is SQSDAQ. V lost 8 bases to trimming and J lost 6 bases, with 8 bases between them. CDR3 nucleotides: TGTGCCAGCTCCGGCCTTAATTCACCCCTCCACTTT. Protein sequence: CASSGLNSPLHF.

The rearrangement joins TRBV6-5 to TRBJ1-2; tentatively, D is TRBD1 (6 bases). V lost 5 bases and J 8 bases, leaving 12 bases between the germline ends. The CDR3 sequence is 12 residues long. Per germline, CDR1 MNHEY and CDR2 SVGAGI. CDR3 nucleotide sequence: TGTGCCAGCAGTACACAGGGTCAGGGCTACACCTTC. Translated, it gives CASSTQGQGYTF.

This clonotype came up a few times. V and J are TRBV15 and TRBJ2-7; 9 nucleotides align to TRBD1. Trimming at V came to 4 bases and at J to 3 bases, leaving 7 bases not matched to a gene. This CDR3 contains 15 residues. The germline CDR1 and CDR2 sequences are LNHNV and YYDKDF (reference sequence). CDR3 in DNA: TGTGCCACCAGCATCCCAGGACAGGGGCTCTACGAGCAGTACTTC. Translated: CATSIPGQGLYEQYF.

The chain carries TRBV5-3 and TRBJ2-7; possible D gene TRBD1, 5 bases. TRBV5-3 falls under the ORF class, with uncertain function. The length of the CDR3 is 16 residues. For the CDR3, the DNA is TGTGCCAGCAGCTACACAGGCGGCTATAGCTCCTACGAGCAGTACGTC. It encodes CASSYTGGYSSYEQYV.

The chain employs TRBV12-3 or TRBV12-4 and TRBJ2-7; D unresolved. With 8 bases removed from V and 3 bases from J, the gap between germline ends came to 14 bases. The CDR3 totals 13 residues. CDR3 loop: CASCYNHVYEQYF. CDR3 DNA: TGTGCCAGCTGCTATAACCATGTCTACGAGCAGTACTTC.

This clonotype was picked up a small number of times. Here the CDR3 DNA reads TGTGCCAGCAGTTACTCGACTACTGTGGGAGGGCCATACAATGAGCAGTTCTTC. Protein sequence: CASSYSTTVGGPYNEQFF. The rearrangement uses TRBV6-2 or TRBV6-3 and TRBJ2-1, with TRBD2 matching 7 bases. This CDR3 contains 18 residues. The junction had 12 bases not matched to a gene; V was cut back by 0 bases and J by 4 bases. Germline-derived CDR1 and CDR2 are MNHEY and SVGEGT.

This clonotype was picked up a small number of times. This chain links TRBV6-2 or TRBV6-3 with TRBJ2-7, with 8 bases matching TRBD1. After removal of 2 bases from V and 4 bases from J, the junction contained 13 bases not matched to a gene. There are 17 residues in the CDR3. Germline V lookup: CDR1 MNHEY, CDR2 SVGEGT. CDR3 bases: TGTGCCAGCAGTTACGGGATGAGAAGACAGGGGTTTTACGAGCAGTACTTC. This encodes CASSYGMRRQGFYEQYF.

This clonotype occurred a few times. The V gene is TRBV28, the J gene TRBJ2-6; TRBD1 aligns across 8 bases. V trimming: 4 bases; J trimming: 1 base; junction bases outside the gene matches: 15. Germline lookup yields CDR1 MDHEN and CDR2 SYDVKM. The CDR3 length is 20 residues. The CDR3 DNA follows: TGTGCCAGCAGTTCCCCCCGACAGGGGAAATTAGCTTCTGGGGCCAACGTCCTGACTTTC. Its protein product is CASSSPRQGKLASGANVLTF.

This clonotype came up a few times. V usage is TRBV13 and J usage is TRBJ1-1; 7 positions match TRBD1. CDR1 PRHDT and CDR2 FYEKMQ come from the germline V gene (reference sequence). CDR3 length: 15 amino acids. Unmatched junction bases numbered 11, after V lost 7 bases and J lost 3 bases. The CDR3 nucleotides read TGTGCCAGCACCATCACTCCCAGGGGGGACACTGAAGCTTTCTTT. Amino acids: CASTITPRGDTEAFF.

This clonotype was picked up a small number of times. This chain connects TRBV11-2 to TRBJ2-3; 12 bases agree with TRBD2. V shed 6 bases and J 6 bases; nucleotides not matched to a gene: 7. The CDR3 is 15 amino acids. CDR1 and CDR2 from the germline V gene are SGHAT and FQNNGV. The CDR3 DNA sequence: TGTGCCAGCAGTCCCTCTAGCGGGAGGGTGGATACGCAGTATTTT. Translated: CASSPSSGRVDTQYF.

V usage is TRBV4-1 and J usage is TRBJ2-1, with 8 bases identical to TRBD2. The CDR3 covers 15 residues. Germline values: CDR1 MGHRA, CDR2 YSYEKL. J lost 3 bases, V lost 6 bases, and 7 bases had no gene match. The CDR3 protein is CASRQGLDLYNEQFF. DNA for the CDR3: TGCGCCAGCAGGCAGGGACTAGATCTCTACAATGAGCAGTTCTTC.

The chain couples TRBV6-5 to TRBJ2-7; a weak D match, TRBD2 (6 bases). This CDR3 has 13 amino acids. Trimming stripped 5 bases from V and 7 bases from J, with 15 bases between. Per germline, CDR1 MNHEY and CDR2 SVGAGI. CDR3 loop: CASSRDSVGEQYV. For the CDR3, the DNA is TGTGCCAGCAGTCGGGACTCCGTGGGAGAGCAGTACGTC.